This is a list of T cell receptor beta chains from one sample in a study of blood T cell repertoires in COVID-19. Sequencing used immunoSEQ multiplex PCR; TCRdb keeps in-frame clones, though not all of them. In the table there are 24,000 or so clones, around 90% of which are singletons. Specimen: peripheral blood. The receptor source for this set is a man aged 65 to 85 in a cohort sampled during active COVID-19. Each CDR3 is given with its conserved first and last residue. Each record gives: CDR3 DNA, CDR3 protein, J gene, clone size, V gene, D gene. A D gene is named only where the DNA matches it firmly. Only some rows state a clone size, as once, few, many or a class for expanded clones.

CDR3nt: TGCGCCAGCAGACTTCAACAGCAAGAGACCCAGTACTTC
CDR3aa: CASRLQQQETQYF
j_gene: TRBJ2-5
abundance: -
v_gene: TRBV5-1
d_gene: -

CDR3nt: TGTGCCACCAGCAGAGATTACTCCTCTGGAAACACCATATATTTT
CDR3aa: CATSRDYSSGNTIYF
j_gene: TRBJ1-3
abundance: once
v_gene: TRBV15
d_gene: -

CDR3nt: TGCGCCAGCAGCGTGACAGGGTATGACACTGAAGCTTTCTTT
CDR3aa: CASSVTGYDTEAFF
j_gene: TRBJ1-1
abundance: once
v_gene: TRBV10-2
d_gene: TRBD1

CDR3nt: TGTGCCAGCACGCTACCAGGGTTCTATGGCTACACCTTC
CDR3aa: CASTLPGFYGYTF
j_gene: TRBJ1-2
abundance: -
v_gene: TRBV28
d_gene: -

CDR3nt: TGTGCCAGCAGTTTTTTCTCCTCTGGGGCCAACGTCCTGACTTTC
CDR3aa: CASSFFSSGANVLTF
j_gene: TRBJ2-6
abundance: -
v_gene: TRBV28
d_gene: -

CDR3nt: TGTGCCAGCAGCCCCGGGACAGGGGATGAAAAACTGTTTTTT
CDR3aa: CASSPGTGDEKLFF
j_gene: TRBJ1-4
abundance: -
v_gene: TRBV11-2
d_gene: TRBD1

CDR3nt: TGTGCCAGCCCTCAGAGGTCTTACGAGCAGTACTTC
CDR3aa: CASPQRSYEQYF
j_gene: TRBJ2-7
abundance: -
v_gene: TRBV7-9
d_gene: -

CDR3nt: TGTGCCAGCAGCGCCAGGGGGCATGGCTACACCTTC
CDR3aa: CASSARGHGYTF
j_gene: TRBJ1-2
abundance: -
v_gene: TRBV9
d_gene: TRBD1

CDR3nt: TGTGCCAGCAGTAGACAGGGTAACACTGAAGCTTTCTTT
CDR3aa: CASSRQGNTEAFF
j_gene: TRBJ1-1
abundance: -
v_gene: TRBV2
d_gene: TRBD1

CDR3nt: TGTGCCAGCTCACCACGCAGGGGGGTCCAACCGAATGAGCAGTTCTTC
CDR3aa: CASSPRRGVQPNEQFF
j_gene: TRBJ2-1
abundance: -
v_gene: TRBV18
d_gene: -

CDR3nt: TGTGCCAGCAGGCCGGGACTAGCGGGAGGGAGGGGTACGCAGTATTTT
CDR3aa: CASRPGLAGGRGTQYF
j_gene: TRBJ2-3
abundance: -
v_gene: TRBV27
d_gene: TRBD2

CDR3nt: TGTGCCAGTAGCTACAGGGGGCAAAGCAATCAGCCCCAGCATTTT
CDR3aa: CASSYRGQSNQPQHF
j_gene: TRBJ1-5
abundance: -
v_gene: TRBV19
d_gene: TRBD1

CDR3nt: TGTGCCAGCAGCGTCAGACAGGGATTGAACACTGAAGCTTTCTTT
CDR3aa: CASSVRQGLNTEAFF
j_gene: TRBJ1-1
abundance: -
v_gene: TRBV7-9
d_gene: TRBD1

CDR3nt: TGTGCCAGCAGTGAAGCGCTTCTTAACAGGGCCCCCGATCAGCCCCAGCATTTT
CDR3aa: CASSEALLNRAPDQPQHF
j_gene: TRBJ1-5
abundance: -
v_gene: TRBV2
d_gene: -

CDR3nt: TGTGCCAGCAGTTTGACAGGGAACAATCAGCCCCAGCATTTT
CDR3aa: CASSLTGNNQPQHF
j_gene: TRBJ1-5
abundance: -
v_gene: TRBV28
d_gene: TRBD1

CDR3nt: TGCGCCAGCAGCTTAGGCAGGGAGGAAGGTGAGCAGTTCTTC
CDR3aa: CASSLGREEGEQFF
j_gene: TRBJ2-1
abundance: -
v_gene: TRBV5-1
d_gene: -

CDR3nt: TGCGCCAGCAGCCCGCACGAAGTGGCCACGCAGTATTTT
CDR3aa: CASSPHEVATQYF
j_gene: TRBJ2-3
abundance: -
v_gene: TRBV5-1
d_gene: -

CDR3nt: TGTGCCAGCAGTGAGGACAGGGCGTACACTGAAGCTTTCTTT
CDR3aa: CASSEDRAYTEAFF
j_gene: TRBJ1-1
abundance: once
v_gene: TRBV6-1
d_gene: TRBD1

CDR3nt: TGTGCCAACTCGGGACAGGGGAACACTGAAGCTTTCTTT
CDR3aa: CANSGQGNTEAFF
j_gene: TRBJ1-1
abundance: -
v_gene: TRBV6-6
d_gene: TRBD1

CDR3nt: TGTGCCAGCAGTAAATCACAGGGGGCCAGCAATCAGCCCCAGCATTTT
CDR3aa: CASSKSQGASNQPQHF
j_gene: TRBJ1-5
abundance: -
v_gene: TRBV28
d_gene: TRBD1

CDR3nt: TGCGCCAGCAGCCCCGGGACTAGCGGGGCAAGAACCTACGAGCAGTACTTC
CDR3aa: CASSPGTSGARTYEQYF
j_gene: TRBJ2-7
abundance: -
v_gene: TRBV5-1
d_gene: TRBD2

CDR3nt: TGTGCCAGCACCTTGGGACAGGGGCCTGGCTACACCTTC
CDR3aa: CASTLGQGPGYTF
j_gene: TRBJ1-2
abundance: -
v_gene: TRBV2
d_gene: TRBD1

CDR3nt: TGCGCCAGCAGCACCGGGACAGGGACCTACAATGAGCAGTTCTTC
CDR3aa: CASSTGTGTYNEQFF
j_gene: TRBJ2-1
abundance: -
v_gene: TRBV5-1
d_gene: TRBD1

CDR3nt: TGTGCCAGCTCAGACTACCCTTCGAACACCGGGGAGCTGTTTTTT
CDR3aa: CASSDYPSNTGELFF
j_gene: TRBJ2-2
abundance: -
v_gene: TRBV18
d_gene: -

CDR3nt: TGTGCTAGCAGCTTAGCGATAGGACAGCCCTACGAGCAGTACTTC
CDR3aa: CASSLAIGQPYEQYF
j_gene: TRBJ2-7
abundance: -
v_gene: TRBV7-7
d_gene: -

CDR3nt: TGTGCCACCAGCAGAGAGAGATATACTGAAGCTTTCTTT
CDR3aa: CATSRERYTEAFF
j_gene: TRBJ1-1
abundance: -
v_gene: TRBV15
d_gene: -

CDR3nt: TGTGCCAGCAGCCAAGATAGGGGAATGAGCACAGATACGCAGTATTTT
CDR3aa: CASSQDRGMSTDTQYF
j_gene: TRBJ2-3
abundance: -
v_gene: TRBV14
d_gene: -

CDR3nt: TGTGCCATCAGTGCCCCGACTAGCGGAGCTAATGAGCAGTTCTTC
CDR3aa: CAISAPTSGANEQFF
j_gene: TRBJ2-1
abundance: -
v_gene: TRBV10-3
d_gene: TRBD2

CDR3nt: TGTGCCAGCAGCTTGGGGACAGGGGGAGTGAAGACCCAGTACTTC
CDR3aa: CASSLGTGGVKTQYF
j_gene: TRBJ2-5
abundance: -
v_gene: TRBV7-2
d_gene: TRBD1

CDR3nt: TGTGCCAGCAGGGGACAGCCCCGGGACACGGAGCAGTACTTC
CDR3aa: CASRGQPRDTEQYF
j_gene: TRBJ2-7
abundance: -
v_gene: TRBV2
d_gene: TRBD1

CDR3nt: TGTGCCAGCAGATTTCCGGGACAGGGGGCGGCTGGAAAAAGTTCACCCCTCCACTTT
CDR3aa: CASRFPGQGAAGKSSPLHF
j_gene: TRBJ1-6
abundance: -
v_gene: TRBV7-8
d_gene: TRBD1

CDR3nt: TGTGCCAGCAGCCGGACAGGGTTCACAGATACGCAGTATTTT
CDR3aa: CASSRTGFTDTQYF
j_gene: TRBJ2-3
abundance: -
v_gene: TRBV11-3
d_gene: TRBD1

CDR3nt: TGTGCCAGCAGTTACTCGGGGACTAGCCGTAGCGAGCAGTACTTC
CDR3aa: CASSYSGTSRSEQYF
j_gene: TRBJ2-7
abundance: -
v_gene: TRBV6-2/TRBV6-3
d_gene: TRBD2

CDR3nt: TGTGCCAGTACCCTGGCCAACAGGGGGTCGACAAATACGCAGTATTTT
CDR3aa: CASTLANRGSTNTQYF
j_gene: TRBJ2-3
abundance: -
v_gene: TRBV19
d_gene: TRBD1

CDR3nt: TGTGCCAGCAGTAAAGGACAGAGGAACACTGAAGCTTTCTTT
CDR3aa: CASSKGQRNTEAFF
j_gene: TRBJ1-1
abundance: -
v_gene: TRBV14
d_gene: -

CDR3nt: TGTGCCAGCAGCCAAATGACGCTAGCGGGAGGGCAGGCCGGGGAGCTGTTTTTT
CDR3aa: CASSQMTLAGGQAGELFF
j_gene: TRBJ2-2
abundance: few
v_gene: TRBV3-1/TRBV3-2
d_gene: TRBD2

CDR3nt: TGTGCCACCAGCAGAGATGAGGACTCCAATGAGCAGTTCTTC
CDR3aa: CATSRDEDSNEQFF
j_gene: TRBJ2-1
abundance: -
v_gene: TRBV15
d_gene: -

CDR3nt: TGTGCCAGCTCACAAGGACAGGGCTACGAGCAGTACTTC
CDR3aa: CASSQGQGYEQYF
j_gene: TRBJ2-7
abundance: few
v_gene: TRBV18
d_gene: TRBD1

CDR3nt: TGTGCTAGTGGTTTCTACGGGGGGGGCACCGGGGAGCTGTTTTTT
CDR3aa: CASGFYGGGTGELFF
j_gene: TRBJ2-2
abundance: -
v_gene: TRBV12-5
d_gene: TRBD2

CDR3nt: TGTGCCATCAGTGGTCCTAGCCCTACAGAGACCCAGTACTTC
CDR3aa: CAISGPSPTETQYF
j_gene: TRBJ2-5
abundance: -
v_gene: TRBV10-3
d_gene: -

CDR3nt: TGTGCCAGTAGTATGGAGGGAGGCTATGGCTACACCTTC
CDR3aa: CASSMEGGYGYTF
j_gene: TRBJ1-2
abundance: once
v_gene: TRBV19
d_gene: -

CDR3nt: TGTGCCAGCAGTCTCTTGAGGCGGACTAGCGGGAGGGATACGCAGTATTTT
CDR3aa: CASSLLRRTSGRDTQYF
j_gene: TRBJ2-3
abundance: -
v_gene: TRBV2
d_gene: TRBD2

CDR3nt: TGTGCCAGCAGCGCCCGGGACAGGGATAATGAAAAACTGTTTTTT
CDR3aa: CASSARDRDNEKLFF
j_gene: TRBJ1-4
abundance: -
v_gene: TRBV9
d_gene: TRBD1

CDR3nt: TGTGCCAGCTCACCACGGCAGGGTGGGGACAGAGAACAAGAGACCCAGTACTTC
CDR3aa: CASSPRQGGDREQETQYF
j_gene: TRBJ2-5
abundance: -
v_gene: TRBV18
d_gene: TRBD1

CDR3nt: TGTGCCAGCAGTCCTGTGTGGGGGGGGGATTCACCCCTCCACTTT
CDR3aa: CASSPVWGGDSPLHF
j_gene: TRBJ1-6
abundance: once
v_gene: TRBV6-5
d_gene: -

CDR3nt: TGTGCCAGCATTAAAAACAGGAAGGAAAAACTGTTTTTT
CDR3aa: CASIKNRKEKLFF
j_gene: TRBJ1-4
abundance: -
v_gene: TRBV28
d_gene: -

CDR3nt: TGTGCCAGCTCAGTAGGGGTGATCCGCTTCGGTGAGCAGTTCTTC
CDR3aa: CASSVGVIRFGEQFF
j_gene: TRBJ2-1
abundance: -
v_gene: TRBV18
d_gene: -

CDR3nt: TGTGCCAGCAGCTTTGCTGGGACTAGCGGGAGTGGAAATACGCAGTATTTT
CDR3aa: CASSFAGTSGSGNTQYF
j_gene: TRBJ2-3
abundance: -
v_gene: TRBV7-8
d_gene: TRBD2

CDR3nt: TGTGCCAGCAGCCAGGGCCAAGCGGGAAGCAATGAGCAGTTCTTC
CDR3aa: CASSQGQAGSNEQFF
j_gene: TRBJ2-1
abundance: -
v_gene: TRBV28
d_gene: TRBD2

CDR3nt: TGTGCCAGCAGTTACTTCCAGGGAGGAGCATCCTATGGCTACACCTTC
CDR3aa: CASSYFQGGASYGYTF
j_gene: TRBJ1-2
abundance: -
v_gene: TRBV6-5
d_gene: -